This T cell receptor (beta chain) appears in the sequencing data of a study of blood T cell repertoires in COVID-19. In the study overall: Samples representing acute and convalescent COVID-19 were sourced from the United States, Italy and Spain. PBMCs, B-cell-depleted T cells, or T cells provided the cDNA or gDNA that made up the material.

CDR1 is SGHAT, CDR2 FQDESV, per germline (reference sequence). The V segment lost 6 bases and the J segment 4 bases; nucleotides outside the gene matches: 8. CDR3 length: 15 residues. Original handling: For nucleated cells, counts were estimated from reference gene primer amplification. Assay used: immunoSEQ multiplex PCR; TCRdb lists only in-frame clones, some missing. That table is the source of V, J and clone size, and D and trimming were worked out from the DNA. The sample lists 210,000 or so clones, 80% to 85% occurring once. The sequenced sample consisted of peripheral blood. The chain has TRBV11-1 and TRBJ2-7, with 11 bases matching TRBD2. This clonotype was obtained from a human donor in a cohort sampled during active COVID-19. CDR3 region: CASSRTSGGTYEQYV. The CDR3 nucleotides read TGTGCCAGCAGTCGTACTAGCGGGGGAACATACGAGCAGTACGTC.